These 28 T cell receptor beta chains were all obtained from the same sample, sequenced in a study of T cells in Graves' hyperthyroidism and ophthalmopathy. RNA transcripts were the template for amplifying TCR beta CDR3 regions. The HTBI primer set served for first-round RT-PCR of the TCR CDR3. TCRdb processed the multiplex PCR reads anew with MiXCR; each CDR3 protein has one entry. The data hold a few hundred thousand distinct CDR3 sequences, with about half observed a single time. Sequenced sample: peripheral blood or thyroid tissue (not recorded which). The receptors were sampled from a young woman with Graves' hyperthyroidism.

V is TRBV29-1 and J is TRBJ1-2, with 8 bases lining up with TRBD1. Germline V CDR1 and CDR2: SQVTM, ANQGSEA. The CDR3 spans 12 residues. With 4 bases clipped from V and 7 bases from J, the junction kept 5 bases outside the gene matches. The CDR3, as DNA: TGCAGCGTTGTAAGCAGGGGGCTTGGCTACACCTTC. It codes for CSVVSRGLGYTF.

V and J are TRBV7-9 and TRBJ2-7; unclear D gene. Germline CDR1 reads SEHNR; CDR2 reads FQNEAQ (reference sequence). The CDR3 covers 15 residues. The V gene lost 2 bases and the J gene lost 0 bases, with 11 bases spanning the gap. The CDR3 DNA sequence: TGTGCCAGCAGCTTATACGACGGATACTCCTACGAGCAGTACTTC. Amino acid sequence: CASSLYDGYSYEQYF.

This chain links TRBV6-5 with TRBJ2-7; 8 positions agree with TRBD1. This CDR3 contains 14 residues. CDR1 MNHEY and CDR2 SVGAGI come from the germline V gene. J was trimmed by 3 bases and V by 9 bases; bases with no gene match: 10. CDR3 nucleotides: TGTGCCAGTCAGTATGGACAGGGCTACTACGAGCAGTACTTC. As protein: CASQYGQGYYEQYF.

The chain recombines TRBV10-3 with TRBJ2-7; 12 nucleotides match TRBD1. V trimming: 0 bases; J trimming: 5 bases; junction bases outside the gene matches: 2. The V gene's germline CDR1 is ENHRY and CDR2 SYGVKD. The CDR3 loop spans 15 amino acids. The CDR3 nucleotides are TGTGCCATCAGTGAGTCCGGGACAGGGGGCCACGAGCAGTACTTC. Protein product: CAISESGTGGHEQYF.

This clonotype was seen only once. The V call is TRBV15, the J call TRBJ2-5; D is uncertain. The CDR3 loop spans 9 amino acids. Germline CDR1 LNHNV, CDR2 YYDKDF (reference sequence). V lost 2 bases and J lost 8, with 0 bases in between. The CDR3 DNA reads as TGTGCCACCAGCAGAACCCAGTACTTC. This sequence encodes CATSRTQYF.

The V call is TRBV25-1, the J call TRBJ1-2; D not certain. CDR3 length: 13 amino acids. V lost 5 bases and J 4 bases, leaving 11 bases between the germline ends. Germline V gene lookup returns CDR1 MGHDK and CDR2 SYGVNS. The CDR3: CASSFSPLYGYTF. CDR3 DNA sequence: TGTGCCAGCAGTTTTTCTCCCCTCTATGGCTACACCTTC.

This clonotype came up a few times. This chain links TRBV12-3 or TRBV12-4 with TRBJ1-1, with TRBD1 as a possible D gene (6 bases). Trimming took 5 bases from V and 11 from J, leaving 15 bases between them. The CDR3 is made up of 12 amino acids. The CDR3 loop reads CASSPGGRDAFF. CDR3 nucleotide sequence: TGTGCCAGCAGTCCGGGGGGCAGGGATGCTTTCTTT.

This clonotype has a count of ten or more. The chain recombines TRBV10-3 with TRBJ1-3, with 8 bases matching TRBD1. Germline V gene data show CDR1 as ENHRY and CDR2 as SYGVKD. This CDR3 comprises 15 residues. Losses at the gene ends were 7 bases for V and 3 bases for J; bases not matched to a gene: 8. The CDR3 coding sequence is TGTGCCATCACTGCGGGACAGGAAGATGGAAACACCATATATTTT. Translation gives CAITAGQEDGNTIYF.

The rearrangement uses TRBV12-3 or TRBV12-4 and TRBJ1-6; TRBD1 agrees at 8 bases. The CDR3 has 15 residues. The J segment lost 9 bases and the V segment lost 6 bases, leaving 10 bases of the junction unmatched. In DNA, the CDR3 is TGTGCCAGCAGCCCCAGGACAGGGTCTGCTTCACCCCTCCACTTT. Protein product: CASSPRTGSASPLHF.

This clonotype has a handful of counts. The V gene is TRBV20-1, the J gene TRBJ2-7; 10 nucleotides match TRBD2. Germline V gene data show CDR1 as DFQATT and CDR2 as SNEGSKA (reference sequence). This CDR3 is 14 amino acids long. V lost 6 bases and J lost 1; bases outside the gene matches: 6. The CDR3 reads CSARSGRSSYEQYF. The CDR3 DNA sequence: TGCAGTGCCCGTAGCGGGAGGAGTTCCTACGAGCAGTACTTC.

This clonotype was observed at least ten times. The chain is built from TRBV7-8 and TRBJ1-1; D not resolved. The CDR3 runs 13 residues. Germline V gene lookup returns CDR1 SGHVS and CDR2 FQNEAQ. Trimming removed 1 base at V and 6 bases at J, with 9 bases between. CDR3: CASSLGQTPEAFF. The CDR3 DNA is TGTGCCAGCAGCTTAGGTCAGACTCCTGAAGCTTTCTTT.

The chain is built from TRBV10-3 and TRBJ1-2; tentatively, D is TRBD1 (5 bases). The CDR3 is 13 residues long. Germline-derived CDR1 and CDR2 are ENHRY and SYGVKD. V was pared by 6 bases and J by 10 bases, with 18 bases between. As DNA, the CDR3 is TGTGCCATCAGCGGGACGGGGATTGAGCACTACACCTTC. This sequence encodes CAISGTGIEHYTF.

V is TRBV15 and J is TRBJ2-7; TRBD2 matches 11 bases. The CDR3 spans 14 residues. The junction had 5 bases not matched to a gene; V was cut back by 2 bases and J by 8 bases. Germline assignment: CDR1 LNHNV and CDR2 YYDKDF (reference sequence). This CDR3 is CATSRILAGGKQYF. The DNA of the CDR3 is TGTGCCACCAGCAGAATTTTAGCGGGAGGGAAGCAGTACTTC.

This clonotype showed up many times. The chain couples TRBV15 to TRBJ2-7, with D unclear. The V end was cut by 0 bases, the J end by 6 bases, with 15 bases between. Germline lookup yields CDR1 LNHNV and CDR2 YYDKDF (reference sequence). The CDR3 covers 15 residues. The CDR3 DNA reads TGTGCCACCAGCAGAGATAGTGTTGGGAACGGCGAGCAGTACTTC. Amino acids: CATSRDSVGNGEQYF.

CDR3 sequence reads: CSATTGDAGNQPQHF. Here the CDR3 DNA reads TGCAGTGCTACGACAGGGGACGCGGGCAATCAGCCCCAGCATTTT. This chain connects TRBV20-1 to TRBJ1-5; TRBD1 matches 8 bases. CDR1 and CDR2 (germline): DFQATT, SNEGSKA (reference sequence). V was clipped by 4 bases and J by 2 bases; unmatched bases: 7. This CDR3 has 15 amino acids.

This chain links TRBV6-2 or TRBV6-3 with TRBJ1-1; D is ambiguous. CDR3 length equals 12 residues. Germline lookup yields CDR1 MNHEY and CDR2 SVGEGT. V was clipped by 5 bases and J by 8 bases, with 12 bases between them. The CDR3, as DNA: TGTGCCAGCAGTCGTGACCCTTGGGAAGCTTTCTTT. Translated: CASSRDPWEAFF.

This clonotype was found many times. The gene calls are TRBV19 and TRBJ2-6; TRBD1 is a possible D gene (6 bases). The CDR3 length is 14 residues. Per germline, CDR1 LNHDA and CDR2 SQIVND (reference sequence). V was pared by 3 bases and J by 10 bases, with 13 bases between. The CDR3 sequence is CASSIRTAENVLTF. The CDR3 nucleotides are TGTGCCAGTAGTATTAGGACAGCGGAGAACGTCCTGACTTTC.

This clonotype was observed a handful of times. The chain has TRBV2 and TRBJ1-2; TRBD1 agrees at 7 bases. From germline, CDR1 is SNHLY and CDR2 FYNNEI. The CDR3 is 14 residues long. V shed 8 bases and J 4 bases; nucleotides not matched to a gene: 10. CDR3 DNA sequence: TGTGCCAGCGCACAGGGGCTTGTTTCCTATGGCTACACCTTC. Amino acids: CASAQGLVSYGYTF.

The gene calls are TRBV29-1 and TRBJ1-2; the match to TRBD1 covers 9 bases. The CDR3 extends over 12 amino acids. J lost 6 bases, V lost 7 bases, and 6 bases had no gene match. Germline loops: CDR1 SQVTM, CDR2 ANQGSEA. The CDR3 region is CSAAGTGHGYTF. The CDR3 DNA reads as TGCAGCGCAGCCGGGACAGGGCATGGCTACACCTTC.

This clonotype occurred a few times. The rearrangement uses TRBV20-1 and TRBJ2-7, with TRBD2 matching 8 bases. V trimming: 3 bases; J trimming: 2 bases; junction bases outside the gene matches: 3. Looked up from germline, CDR1 is DFQATT and CDR2 is SNEGSKA (reference sequence). This CDR3 contains 13 residues. The CDR3 loop reads CSARSGRTYEQYF. The DNA for the CDR3 is TGCAGTGCTAGGAGCGGGAGAACCTACGAGCAGTACTTC.

V gene TRBV29-1 combines with J gene TRBJ1-2, with 10 bases identical to TRBD1. V shed 5 bases and J 6 bases; nucleotides not matched to a gene: 3. The germline CDR1 and CDR2 sequences are SQVTM and ANQGSEA. The CDR3 consists of 12 residues. Here the CDR3 reads CSVKTGGHGYTF. In DNA, the CDR3 is TGCAGCGTTAAGACAGGGGGCCATGGCTACACCTTC.

The genes are TRBV20-1 and TRBJ2-5, with unresolved D. The V gene lost 6 bases and the J gene lost 0 bases, with 14 bases spanning the gap. The length of the CDR3 is 14 residues. Germline V gene data show CDR1 as DFQATT and CDR2 as SNEGSKA (reference sequence). The CDR3 nucleotides are TGCAGTGCCCATTGGGTCGAAAACCAAGAGACCCAGTACTTC. Translation: CSAHWVENQETQYF.

The chain recombines TRBV12-3 or TRBV12-4 with TRBJ2-7; 10 bases are shared with TRBD2. J lost 9 bases, V lost 7 bases, and 9 bases had no gene match. This CDR3 comprises 13 residues. For the CDR3, the DNA is TGTGCCAGCACCCAGCGGGAGGGCCTCGGGCAGTACTTC. Protein product: CASTQREGLGQYF.

As for this clonotype: One end of the junction varies from germline; a read error may be responsible. The rearrangement joins TRBV15 to TRBJ1-6; the D gene is possibly TRBD1 (6 bases). The CDR3 spans 14 residues. Germline CDR1 and CDR2: LNHNV and YYDKDF (reference sequence). The CDR3 protein is CAASSDRRNSPLHF. The CDR3 DNA is TGTGCCGCCAGCAGTGACAGGCGGAATTCACCCCTCCACTTT.

The chain couples TRBV10-3 to TRBJ2-2; D is undetermined. CDR3 length: 11 amino acids. V was pared by 4 bases and J by 9 bases, with 6 bases between. Germline loops: CDR1 ENHRY, CDR2 SYGVKD. The CDR3 loop reads CAISGERELFF. The CDR3 region has the DNA TGTGCCATCAGTGGTGAGAGGGAGCTGTTTTTT.

This clonotype was counted only a few times. The chain couples TRBV20-1 to TRBJ1-5; D is unclear. V was shortened by 6 bases and J by 2 bases, with 11 bases between the two germline ends. The CDR3 consists of 13 residues. In germline, CDR1 is DFQATT, CDR2 SNEGSKA (reference sequence). CDR3 loop: CSATGLRNQPQHF. Written as DNA, the CDR3 is TGCAGTGCCACCGGACTGCGCAATCAGCCCCAGCATTTT.

V is TRBV9 and J is TRBJ2-5; D is unresolved. The CDR3 has 15 residues. V lost 0 bases and J lost 1, with 10 bases in between. CDR1 and CDR2 from the germline V gene are SGDLS and YYNGEE. The CDR3 nucleotides read TGTGCCAGCAGCGTAGGGGGTTTCTTCCAAGAGACCCAGTACTTC. It is translated as CASSVGGFFQETQYF.

The chain recombines TRBV20-1 with TRBJ1-5; D remains unclear. Germline assignment: CDR1 DFQATT and CDR2 SNEGSKA (reference sequence). The CDR3 is 12 residues long. V lost 5 bases to trimming and J lost 0 bases, with 5 bases between them. Here the CDR3 DNA reads TGCAGTGCTCAGATTAGCAATCAGCCCCAGCATTTT. Translated, it gives CSAQISNQPQHF.